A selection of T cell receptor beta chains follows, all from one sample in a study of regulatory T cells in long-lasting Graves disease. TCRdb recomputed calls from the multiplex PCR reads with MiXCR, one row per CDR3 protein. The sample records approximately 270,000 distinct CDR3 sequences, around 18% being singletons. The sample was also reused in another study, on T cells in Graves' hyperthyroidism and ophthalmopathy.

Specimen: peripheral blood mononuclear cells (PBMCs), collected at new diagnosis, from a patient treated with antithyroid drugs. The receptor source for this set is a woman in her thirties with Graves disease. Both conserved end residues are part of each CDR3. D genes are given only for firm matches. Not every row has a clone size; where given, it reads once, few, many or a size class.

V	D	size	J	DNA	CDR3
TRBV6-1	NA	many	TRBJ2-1	TGTGCCAGCAGGGGAGGCTCCTACAATGAGCAGTTCTTC	CASRGGSYNEQFF
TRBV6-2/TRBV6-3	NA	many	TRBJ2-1	TGTGCCAGCAGTTGGAAGGGGGCCTACAATGAGCAGTTCTTC	CASSWKGAYNEQFF
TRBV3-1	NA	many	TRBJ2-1	TGTGCCAGCAGCCAAACAGGGAGGAGCGGCAGAGGTGAGCAGTTCTTC	CASSQTGRSGRGEQFF
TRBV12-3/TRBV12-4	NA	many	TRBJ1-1	TGTGCCAGCAGTACAACGACACACAACACTGAAGCTTTCTTT	CASSTTTHNTEAFF
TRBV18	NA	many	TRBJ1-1	TGTGCCAGCTCACCGGGGATCCAGGGTGAAGCTTTCTTT	CASSPGIQGEAFF
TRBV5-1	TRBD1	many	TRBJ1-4	TGCGCCAGCAGCCCACATGGACAGGGGGCATCCGAAAAACTGTTTTTT	CASSPHGQGASEKLFF
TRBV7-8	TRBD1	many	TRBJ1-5	TGTGCCAGCAGTTCGGACAGGGGGATCGGTAGCAATCAGCCCCAGCATTTT	CASSSDRGIGSNQPQHF
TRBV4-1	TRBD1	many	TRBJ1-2	TGCGCCAGCAGCCGGGGACAGCCTGGGGGCAGTAGCTATGGCTACACCTTC	CASSRGQPGGSSYGYTF
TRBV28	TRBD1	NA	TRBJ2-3	TGTGCCAGCAGTAACCTCGACAGGGCGGGAGATACGCAGTATTTT	CASSNLDRAGDTQYF
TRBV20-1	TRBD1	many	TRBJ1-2	TGCAGTGCTAGAACCGAACAGGGGCTCTATGGCTACACCTTC	CSARTEQGLYGYTF
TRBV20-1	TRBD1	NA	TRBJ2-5	TGCAGTGCTTCTTCGTTCGGGACAGGCGAGACCCAGTACTTC	CSASSFGTGETQYF